Reported below is one T cell receptor beta chain. The target of this receptor is not known. The input lacks base qualities; no much larger clone sits a single base away. These data come from a study of neoadjuvant anti-PD-1 for oral cavity cancer (dated by TCRdb to 2020 to 2022). About the study as a whole: Before undergoing curative-intent surgical resection, most patients got three to four biweekly nivolumab doses at 3 mg/kg. The parent correlative cohort had about a dozen patients and a response rate of 33%. Patients with complete response, partial response or stable disease by RECIST 1.1 were defined as responders, whereas patients with progression were defined as non-responders. Patients who did not progress were given a fourth nivolumab dose at about day 43 and had definitive surgical resection on days 50-56. General conclusions and limits of the study: Higher pretreatment blood TCRbeta clonality and lower post-treatment tumor TCRbeta clonality were correlated with higher pretreatment blood Treg/Th17 ratios. Only three patients per response group were included in the TCR analyses, and larger cohorts for validation were called for by the authors. After neoadjuvant nivolumab, non-responders showed significantly higher T cell clonality (Gini index) in PBMCs than responders did.

For deep sequencing, each PBMC sample was run in six replicates, with libraries mostly built from about 480 ng of input genomic DNA. TCRbeta libraries were prepared with the immunoSEQ hsTCRbeta kit according to the manufacturer's instructions. An Illumina NovaSeq 6000 S4 flow cell was used to sequence the final libraries, which had first been combined to 3 nM. In the paper's pipeline: The immunoSEQ Analyzer was used for raw data preprocessing and quality control. The analysis was restricted to productive rearrangements, with each unique CDR3 amino acid sequence defining a clonotype. Repertoire clonality was estimated as the Gini-Simpson index, which was computed with the R package tcR. Student's t test was used to compare Gini indices, while Pearson correlation assessed associations with tumor size change. TCRdb provides this immuneACCESS table in a form limited to in-frame rearrangements. Some clones are lacking; in checked studies, under half of them reflect an unresolved V gene, and why the rest are absent is not known. From that table come the V and J calls and clone size; the DNA was used to work out D and trimming. This sample has around 81,000 clones in its table, and less than 85% of those were observed once. Over 3% of the sample is taken by the ten largest.

V is reduced by 3 bases and J by 6 bases, leaving a spacing of 12 bases between them. The germline V gene (reference sequence) sets CDR1 to MNHEY and CDR2 to SMNVEV. The CDR3 numbers 13 residues from cysteine through phenylalanine. The CDR3 DNA has 39 bases and is translated from base 1. The sample's time point, from its label and the paper: before neoadjuvant nivolumab. The patients had newly diagnosed stage II-IVA oral cavity squamous cell carcinoma and had not received any prior systemic or radiation treatment. The cohort was made up of patients with locally advanced, HPV-negative oral cavity squamous cell carcinoma. Peripheral blood mononuclear cells were analyzed directly, without maintenance or expansion in culture. The samples were drawn from a longitudinal correlative study tied to a single-arm phase II trial testing neoadjuvant nivolumab in oral cavity squamous cell carcinoma. Genomic DNA-based TCRbeta sequencing was performed on subject-matched pre- and post-treatment PBMCs and tumors from three responders and three non-responders. Peripheral blood mononuclear cells were drawn once before nivolumab treatment and a second time after treatment, when surgery took place. The Maxwell RSC DNA from Cells kit was used to isolate genomic DNA from PBMCs.

This receptor was taken from a person between 40 and 85 years old with oral cavity squamous cell carcinoma. Rearrangement joined TRBV27 to TRBJ2-7, with the identity of the D gene unclear. This specimen was PBMCs, taken before nivolumab (anti-PD-1) treatment. The DNA is TGTGCCAGCAGTTTCAAGGGCTCGGGCGAGCAGTACTTC. It is translated as CASSFKGSGEQYF.